Listed below are T cell receptor beta chains from one sample, sequenced in a study of response to subunit inactivated influenza vaccine. TCRdb called the RT-PCR reads again in MiXCR, with one record for every CDR3 protein. The table has about 500,000 distinct CDR3 sequences, 16% seen once. The sequences come from CD4+ T cells sorted from PBMCs, collected about 23 months after vaccination. The receptor set was obtained from a man between 50 and 69 years old who received an inactivated influenza vaccine. CDR3s include the opening cysteine and the closing phenylalanine or tryptophan. The D gene is left open where the match is weak. Some rows mark clone size as missing; the rest say once, few, many or name a class of expanded clone.

v_call	clone_size	d_call	j_call	cdr3_aa	cdr3_nt
TRBV4-3	many	-	TRBJ1-4	CASSSPGTMGEKLFF	TGCGCCAGCAGCTCCCCTGGGACAATGGGTGAAAAACTGTTTTTT
TRBV4-2	-	TRBD2	TRBJ2-1	CASSQDALAGVDEQFF	TGTGCCAGCAGCCAAGACGCACTAGCGGGAGTGGATGAGCAGTTCTTC
TRBV7-9	few	-	TRBJ2-1	CASSLVGPTTYNEQFF	TGTGCCAGCAGCTTAGTGGGCCCTACCACCTACAATGAGCAGTTCTTC
TRBV5-6	-	-	TRBJ1-6	CASSPLSGLESPLHF	TGTGCCAGCAGCCCATTGTCTGGGCTAGAGTCACCCCTCCACTTT
TRBV20-1	few	-	TRBJ2-5	CSAPSKRVQETQYF	TGCAGTGCTCCGTCCAAGCGGGTACAAGAGACCCAGTACTTC
TRBV5-1	few	TRBD1	TRBJ1-1	CASSYKGTGGAGAFF	TGCGCCAGCAGCTACAAGGGGACAGGGGGCGCGGGAGCTTTCTTT
TRBV6-2/TRBV6-3	-	TRBD1	TRBJ1-1	CASSYSIPRGAKNTEAFF	TGTGCCAGCAGTTACTCGATACCCAGGGGGGCGAAGAACACTGAAGCTTTCTTT
TRBV7-2	many	-	TRBJ1-2	CASSQGTYGYTF	TGTGCCAGCAGCCAGGGGACCTATGGCTACACCTTC
TRBV11-2	few	TRBD2	TRBJ2-2	CASSLDLAGGLPTGELFF	TGTGCCAGCAGCTTAGATCTAGCGGGAGGGCTCCCTACCGGGGAGCTGTTTTTT
TRBV12-3/TRBV12-4	many	-	TRBJ2-1	CASSINHNEQFF	TGTGCCAGCAGTATCAATCACAATGAGCAGTTCTTC
TRBV20-1	-	-	TRBJ1-2	CSARDFGSHGYTF	TGCAGTGCTAGAGATTTTGGATCTCATGGCTACACCTTC
TRBV12-3/TRBV12-4	-	-	TRBJ1-2	CASSLMEGNYGYTF	TGTGCCAGCAGTTTAATGGAGGGGAACTATGGCTACACCTTC
TRBV20-1	-	-	TRBJ2-7	CSARDSVGRSDYEQYF	TGCAGTGCTAGAGATTCAGTCGGCAGGTCAGACTACGAGCAGTACTTC
TRBV11-2	-	TRBD1	TRBJ1-3	CASSPGQGMAVAGNTIYF	TGTGCCAGCAGCCCGGGACAGGGAATGGCTGTGGCTGGAAACACCATATATTTT
TRBV28	few	-	TRBJ2-5	CASSPPIGTQYF	TGTGCCAGCAGTCCGCCCATAGGAACCCAGTACTTC
TRBV20-1	-	-	TRBJ2-1	CSARGSGRGESTNEQFF	TGCAGTGCTAGAGGGAGCGGAAGGGGCGAATCGACCAATGAGCAGTTCTTC
TRBV6-2/TRBV6-3	few	-	TRBJ2-7	CASTYISASEQYF	TGTGCCAGCACTTACATTTCGGCTTCCGAGCAGTACTTC
TRBV28	few	-	TRBJ1-1	CASTRGGGPNEAFF	TGTGCCAGCACCAGGGGTGGGGGGCCGAATGAAGCTTTCTTT
TRBV3-1	few	TRBD1	TRBJ2-1	CASSLTGYSGGSYNEQFF	TGTGCCAGCAGCCTGACAGGGTACAGCGGAGGCTCCTACAATGAGCAGTTCTTC
TRBV7-6	-	-	TRBJ2-4	CASSLGIGTKNIQYF	TGTGCCAGCAGCTTGGGGATTGGGACCAAAAACATTCAGTACTTC
TRBV11-2	-	-	TRBJ2-3	CASSFYSGRDTQYF	TGTGCCAGCAGCTTCTATAGCGGCCGAGATACGCAGTATTTT
TRBV20-1	few	-	TRBJ1-2	CSARTVVDGYTF	TGCAGTGCTCGGACAGTCGTCGATGGCTACACCTTC
TRBV4-3	-	TRBD2	TRBJ2-3	CASSQDMIPGAGGPDTQYF	TGCGCCAGCAGCCAAGATATGATCCCGGGAGCGGGAGGGCCAGATACGCAGTATTTT
TRBV7-9	few	-	TRBJ2-6	CAPAGANVLTF	TGTGCCCCGGCGGGGGCCAACGTCCTGACTTTC
TRBV5-1	many	-	TRBJ2-3	CASSLVLTDTQYF	TGCGCCAGCAGCTTGGTTCTCACAGATACGCAGTATTTT
TRBV20-1	many	TRBD2	TRBJ2-7	CSALPTGTSGSWRYF	TGCAGTGCTCTCCCAACCGGGACTAGCGGGAGTTGGCGGTACTTC
TRBV11-2	many	-	TRBJ2-7	CASSSPGVSSYEQYF	TGTGCCAGCAGCTCGCCGGGGGTCTCCTCCTACGAGCAGTACTTC
TRBV10-3	few	TRBD1	TRBJ2-1	CAAQTGSGYNEQFF	TGTGCCGCCCAGACAGGGTCGGGCTACAATGAGCAGTTCTTC
TRBV30	many	-	TRBJ1-2	CAWSVEAAYGYTF	TGTGCCTGGAGTGTAGAGGCTGCTTATGGCTACACCTTC
TRBV5-1	-	-	TRBJ1-1	CASSEGTYNTEAFF	TGCGCCAGCAGCGAGGGGACCTATAACACTGAAGCTTTCTTT
TRBV11-3	-	TRBD2	TRBJ2-1	CASSKEPGGYNEQFF	TGTGCCAGCAGCAAGGAACCCGGGGGGTACAATGAGCAGTTCTTC
TRBV19	-	-	TRBJ2-7	CASSTAQGVGEQYF	TGTGCCAGTAGTACGGCTCAGGGAGTGGGAGAGCAGTACTTC
TRBV12-3/TRBV12-4	few	-	TRBJ1-6	CASSFRDYNSPLHF	TGTGCCAGCAGTTTCAGGGACTATAATTCACCCCTCCACTTT
TRBV4-1	few	-	TRBJ1-1	CASSQATKNTEAFF	TGCGCCAGCAGCCAGGCGACAAAGAACACTGAAGCTTTCTTT
TRBV29-1	few	-	TRBJ1-2	CSTSMGAHYGYTF	TGCAGCACATCAATGGGGGCACACTATGGCTACACCTTC
TRBV15	-	-	TRBJ2-5	CATSRGTEETRYF	TGTGCCACCAGCAGAGGGACTGAAGAGACCCGGTACTTC
TRBV3-1	-	-	TRBJ2-7	CASSQDPGENYEQYF	TGTGCCAGCAGCCAAGATCCGGGCGAAAACTACGAGCAGTACTTC
TRBV11-1	-	-	TRBJ2-5	CASSLPRRVGPPRETQYF	TGTGCCAGCAGCTTACCTCGGCGTGTGGGACCTCCTAGGGAGACCCAGTACTTC
TRBV20-1	-	-	TRBJ2-3	CSATWMQGITDTQYF	TGCAGTGCAACCTGGATGCAGGGAATCACAGATACGCAGTATTTT
TRBV6-1	few	TRBD1	TRBJ1-1	CASSPPPETGMNTEAFF	TGTGCCAGCAGTCCCCCACCTGAGACAGGGATGAACACTGAAGCTTTCTTT
TRBV20-1	-	TRBD2	TRBJ2-7	CSAAKGSGSLEQYF	TGCAGTGCGGCGAAGGGTAGCGGGAGCCTCGAGCAGTACTTC
TRBV20-1	-	TRBD1	TRBJ1-6	CSAPDRDNSPLHF	TGCAGTGCACCCGACAGGGATAATTCACCCCTCCACTTT
TRBV9	few	-	TRBJ1-2	CASSTGGGDYGYTF	TGTGCCAGCAGCACGGGGGGGGGCGACTATGGCTACACCTTC
TRBV10-3	few	TRBD2	TRBJ2-5	CAIRGLAGETQYF	TGTGCCATCAGGGGACTAGCCGGCGAGACCCAGTACTTC
TRBV28	-	-	TRBJ1-2	CASSFLRGDFGYTF	TGTGCCAGCAGTTTTCTGAGAGGCGATTTTGGCTACACCTTC
TRBV6-2/TRBV6-3	many	-	TRBJ1-6	CASSYPGLSPLHF	TGTGCCAGCAGTTACCCAGGGCTTTCACCCCTCCACTTT
TRBV29-1	few	TRBD1	TRBJ1-1	CSVVPIQGLSTEAFF	TGCAGCGTTGTCCCTATACAGGGGCTTAGCACTGAAGCTTTCTTT
TRBV3-1	many	-	TRBJ1-1	CASTRTSGGNTEAFF	TGTGCCAGCACCCGGACGTCCGGGGGGAACACTGAAGCTTTCTTT
TRBV7-2	few	TRBD1	TRBJ2-2	CASSTRQGPGELFF	TGTGCCAGCAGCACACGACAGGGTCCCGGGGAGCTGTTTTTT
TRBV28	few	TRBD2	TRBJ2-1	CASSPPVGLAGENEQFF	TGTGCCAGCAGTCCGCCGGTGGGACTAGCGGGGGAAAATGAGCAGTTCTTC
TRBV20-1	few	-	TRBJ2-1	CSARDGARADEQFF	TGCAGTGCTAGAGATGGTGCGAGGGCGGATGAGCAGTTCTTC
TRBV7-9	few	TRBD2	TRBJ2-3	CASSSTSGRVSTDTQYF	TGTGCCAGCAGCTCGACTAGCGGGAGGGTTAGCACAGATACGCAGTATTTT
TRBV3-1	-	TRBD2	TRBJ2-5	CASSPGLAGGIQETQYF	TGTGCCAGCAGCCCGGGACTAGCGGGGGGGATTCAAGAGACCCAGTACTTC
TRBV20-1	few	-	TRBJ1-3	CSAPKSLRRGLSSGNTIYF	TGCAGTGCTCCGAAGAGTCTCCGCCGGGGGTTAAGCTCTGGAAACACCATATATTTT
TRBV24-1	once	TRBD1	TRBJ2-5	CATSDGGQGVQETQYF	TGTGCCACCAGTGATGGCGGACAGGGGGTCCAAGAGACCCAGTACTTC
TRBV6-5	few	TRBD2	TRBJ2-3	CASSYRAGVRTDTQYF	TGTGCCAGCAGTTACCGAGCGGGAGTGCGCACAGATACGCAGTATTTT
TRBV25-1	few	-	TRBJ1-2	CASSVTGLTGGYTF	TGTGCCAGCAGTGTCACAGGGCTTACTGGTGGCTACACCTTC
TRBV27	many	TRBD1	TRBJ2-7	CASSPRGRRGYYEQYF	TGTGCCAGCAGTCCCAGGGGGCGACGGGGTTACTACGAGCAGTACTTC
TRBV25-1	-	TRBD1	TRBJ2-2	CASRMTGVNTGELFF	TGTGCCAGCAGGATGACAGGGGTGAACACCGGGGAGCTGTTTTTT
TRBV10-3	many	TRBD1	TRBJ1-3	CAIMAGGLSGNTIYF	TGTGCCATCATGGCAGGGGGCCTCTCTGGAAACACCATATATTTT